The subject of this entry is one T cell receptor (beta chain). Its cognate antigen is unknown. One end of the junction is discordant with germline, which a read error may explain. The germline V gene encodes CDR1 SGDLS and CDR2 YYNGEE. This CDR3 contains 13 residues. The data originate from a study of T cell responses to AZD1222 COVID-19 vaccine. Study outcomes and limitations: Two AZD1222 doses significantly raised spike-specific TCR breadth and depth over controls. Nearly half of spike-specific TCRs reportedly target unmutated variant regions. A mostly white British donor set with more females was recruited, and clonal diversity was possibly underestimated. Spike-wide vaccine-associated CD4 TCRs dominated at 160-218 and 743-854.

The repertoire was sequenced with immunoSEQ multiplex PCR; TCRdb's copy has only in-frame clones and lacks some. The top ten hold around 7.5% of the sample, which has about 120,000 clones, roughly nine tenths seen once. This rearrangement joins TRBV9 to TRBJ2-7; 8 nucleotides match TRBD2. The origin of this receptor is an adult in good health. Sample: peripheral blood, taken on day 0 of AZD1222 vaccination. The CDR3 here is CARSGTGGGEQYF. CDR3 sequence (DNA): TGCGCCCGCAGCGGGACCGGGGGGGGTGAGCAGTACTTC.